This T cell receptor (beta chain) was obtained from a study of OX40 agonist ivuxolimab in advanced cancers. Overall study context: Patients received intravenous ivuxolimab every 2 weeks at 0.01 to 10 mg/kg. People in dose escalation had one of these cancers: hepatocellular carcinoma, melanoma, renal cell or head and neck cancer. People who had prior anti-PD-1, anti-PD-L1 or anti-CTLA-4 therapy could take part, and around 40% had some. Whole-study findings and limits: There was clonal expansion of CD4+ and CD8+ blood T cells by week 6 at 0.1 to 3.0 mg/kg.

The CDR3 covers 15 residues. CDR1 is KGHSH and CDR2 is LQKENI in the germline V gene. Trimming cost V 2 bases and J 0 bases; bases outside gene matches: 2. In the case of this clone: Its antigen is not known.

Repertoires were generated with immunoSEQ multiplex PCR, while TCRdb's copy carries only in-frame clones and drops some. Among 65,000 to 95,000 clones listed, around 88% were seen once. The sequenced sample was CD4+ or CD8+ T cells sorted from blood, obtained in a trial of the OX40 agonist ivuxolimab. The TCR sequence derives from an adult with an advanced solid tumor such as melanoma, head and neck, liver or kidney cancer. The chain couples TRBV18 to TRBJ2-3; TRBD1 matches at 7 bases. CDR3 residues: CASSPKDRSTDTQYF. The CDR3 region has the DNA TGTGCCAGCTCACCAAAGGACAGGAGCACAGATACGCAGTATTTT.